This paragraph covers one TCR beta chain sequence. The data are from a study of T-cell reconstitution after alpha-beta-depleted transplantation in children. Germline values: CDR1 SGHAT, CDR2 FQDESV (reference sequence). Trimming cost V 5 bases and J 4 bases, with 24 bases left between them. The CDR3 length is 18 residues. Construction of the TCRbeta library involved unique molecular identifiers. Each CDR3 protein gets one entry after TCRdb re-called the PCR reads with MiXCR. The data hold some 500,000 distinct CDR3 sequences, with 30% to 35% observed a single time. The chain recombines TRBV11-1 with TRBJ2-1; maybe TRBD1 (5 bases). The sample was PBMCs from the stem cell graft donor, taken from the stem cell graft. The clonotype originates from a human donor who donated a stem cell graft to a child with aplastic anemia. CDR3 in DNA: TGTGCCAGCAGCCCCCCGGGTCGGGCGGAAGGGGCATACAATGAGCAGTTCTTC. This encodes CASSPPGRAEGAYNEQFF. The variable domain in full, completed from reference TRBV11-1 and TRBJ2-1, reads EAEVAQSPRYKITEKSQAVAFWCDPISGHATLYWYRQILGQGPELLVQFQDESVVDDSQLPKDRFSAERLKGVDSTLKIQPAELGDSAMYLCASSPPGRAEGAYNEQFFGPGTRLTVL.